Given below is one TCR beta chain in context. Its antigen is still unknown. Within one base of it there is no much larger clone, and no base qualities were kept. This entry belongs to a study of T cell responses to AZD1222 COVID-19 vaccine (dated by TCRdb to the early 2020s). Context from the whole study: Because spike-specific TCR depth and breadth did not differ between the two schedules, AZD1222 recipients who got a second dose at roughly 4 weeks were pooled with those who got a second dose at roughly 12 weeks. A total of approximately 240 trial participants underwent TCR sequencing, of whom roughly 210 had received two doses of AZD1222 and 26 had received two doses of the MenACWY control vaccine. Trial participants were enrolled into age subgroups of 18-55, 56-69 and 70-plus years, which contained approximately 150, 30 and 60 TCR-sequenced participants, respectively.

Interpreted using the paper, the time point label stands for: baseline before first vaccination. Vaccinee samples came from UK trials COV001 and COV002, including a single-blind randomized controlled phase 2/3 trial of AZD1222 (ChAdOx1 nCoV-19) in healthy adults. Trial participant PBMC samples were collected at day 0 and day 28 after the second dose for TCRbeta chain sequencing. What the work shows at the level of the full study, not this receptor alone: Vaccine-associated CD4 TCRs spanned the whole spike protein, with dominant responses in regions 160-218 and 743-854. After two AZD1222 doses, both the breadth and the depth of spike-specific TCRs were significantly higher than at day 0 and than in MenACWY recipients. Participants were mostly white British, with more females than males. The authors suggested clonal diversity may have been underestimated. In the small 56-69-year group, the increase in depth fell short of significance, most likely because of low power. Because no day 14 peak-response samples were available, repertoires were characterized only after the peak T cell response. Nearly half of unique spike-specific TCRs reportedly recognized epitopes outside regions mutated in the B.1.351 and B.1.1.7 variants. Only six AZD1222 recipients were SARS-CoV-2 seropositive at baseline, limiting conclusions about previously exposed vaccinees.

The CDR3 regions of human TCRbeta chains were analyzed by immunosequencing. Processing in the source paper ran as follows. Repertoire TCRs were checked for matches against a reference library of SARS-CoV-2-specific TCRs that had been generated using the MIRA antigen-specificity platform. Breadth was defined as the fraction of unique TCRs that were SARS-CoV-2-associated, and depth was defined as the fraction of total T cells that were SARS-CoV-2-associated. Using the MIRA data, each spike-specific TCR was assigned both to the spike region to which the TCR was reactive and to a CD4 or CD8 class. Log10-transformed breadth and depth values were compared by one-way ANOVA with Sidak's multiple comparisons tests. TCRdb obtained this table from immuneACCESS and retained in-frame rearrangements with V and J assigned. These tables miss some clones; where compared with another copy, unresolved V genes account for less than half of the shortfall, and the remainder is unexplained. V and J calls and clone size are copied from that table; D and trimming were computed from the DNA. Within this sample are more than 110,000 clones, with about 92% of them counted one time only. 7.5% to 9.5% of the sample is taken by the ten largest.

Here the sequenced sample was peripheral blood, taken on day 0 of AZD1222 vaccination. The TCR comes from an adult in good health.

The nucleotide sequence reads as follows: TGTGCCAGCAGCATCGAAGCGGGGACAGGGGTCTCACCCCTCCACTTT. The encoded protein is CASSIEAGTGVSPLHF. The chain couples TRBV3-1 (or the pseudogene TRBV3-2) to TRBJ1-6; TRBD1 fits 10 bases in the junction. Trimming accounts for 5 bases at V and 10 bases at J, while the number of junction bases matched to no gene is 11. The germline V gene encodes CDR1 LGHDT and CDR2 YNNKEL (reference sequence). The CDR3 sequence holds 16 residues, the cysteine and phenylalanine included. Only CDR3 DNA is held: 48 bases, read in frame from base 1.